The 24 T cell receptor beta chains below all came from one sample that was sequenced in a study of T cells in tumors after PD-1 blockade. Produced via immunoSEQ multiplex PCR; TCRdb's table is partial and in-frame only. The sample shows a few thousand clones, 66% of them seen only once. The input for sequencing was tumor tissue, taken before anti-PD-1 treatment. These receptors were collected from a human donor with cutaneous squamous cell carcinoma.

This clone appeared a few times. In nucleotides, the CDR3 is TGTGCCAGCAGCTTAGCGGGGGGCTCCTACAATGAGCAGTTCTTC. It specifies CASSLAGGSYNEQFF. The chain combines TRBV11-3 with TRBJ2-1; 7 nucleotides match TRBD2. This CDR3 comprises 15 residues. The trim removed 1 base at V and 0 bases at J, leaving 0 bases unmatched. The germline V gene encodes CDR1 SGHNT and CDR2 YENEEA. The variable domain in full, completed from reference TRBV11-3 and TRBJ2-1, reads EAGVVQSPRYKIIEKKQPVAFWCNPISGHNTLYWYLQNLGQGPELLIRYENEEAVDDSQLPKDRFSAERLKGVDSTLKIQPAELGDSAVYLCASSLAGGSYNEQFFGPGTRLTVL.

This chain connects TRBV7-6 to TRBJ1-4, with 7 bases fitting TRBD1. J lost 0 bases, V lost 5 bases, and 9 bases had no gene match. CDR1 and CDR2 (germline): SGHVS, FNYEAQ. This CDR3 contains 17 residues. In nucleotides, the CDR3 is TGTGCCAGCAGCCGTCCCGGGACAGAAACAACTAATGAAAAACTGTTTTTT. The encoded protein is CASSRPGTETTNEKLFF.

A single count supports this clone. The chain recombines TRBV4-1 with TRBJ2-1; D unresolved. CDR1 MGHRA and CDR2 YSYEKL come from the germline V gene. The CDR3 is 16 amino acids. Trimming took 2 bases from V and 0 from J, leaving 11 bases between them. The CDR3 protein is CASSQTYISSYNEQFF. The CDR3, as DNA: TGCGCCAGCAGCCAAACTTACATTAGCTCCTACAATGAGCAGTTCTTC.

The V gene is TRBV7-9, the J gene TRBJ2-1, with D maybe TRBD2 (5 bases). Trimming cost V 4 bases and J 7 bases, with 5 bases left between them. The CDR3 is 11 amino acids. Germline CDR1 reads SEHNR; CDR2 reads FQNEAQ (reference sequence). CDR3 bases: TGTGCCAGCAGCTGGGAGAATGAGCAGTTCTTC. Translated, it gives CASSWENEQFF. The full variable domain, in which reference TRBV7-9 and TRBJ2-1 provide the parts outside the CDR3, is DTGVSQNPRHKITKRGQNVTFRCDPISEHNRLYWYRQTLGQGPEFLTYFQNEAQLEKSRLLSDRFSAERPKGSFSTLEIQRTEQGDSAMYLCASSWENEQFFGPGTRLTVL.

The genes are TRBV6-1 and TRBJ2-2; D possibly corresponds to TRBD2 (6 bases). CDR1 is MNHNS and CDR2 is SASEGT in the germline V gene. CDR3 length: 14 amino acids. V was pared by 2 bases and J by 4 bases, with 8 bases between. The CDR3 sequence: CASSERTTTGELFF. Written as DNA, the CDR3 is TGTGCCAGCAGTGAAAGGACTACCACCGGGGAGCTGTTTTTT.

This clone was counted between two and nine times. The V call is TRBV2, the J call TRBJ2-7, with D uncertain. This CDR3 region has 13 residues. Germline V lookup: CDR1 SNHLY, CDR2 FYNNEI. Trimming cost V 2 bases and J 5 bases, with 10 bases left between them. The CDR3: CASSEPFRDEQYF. CDR3 nucleotide sequence: TGTGCCAGCAGTGAACCCTTTCGGGACGAGCAGTACTTC.

This clone was observed a single time. The chain links TRBV13 to TRBJ2-7; possibly TRBD1 for D (5 bases). Germline loops: CDR1 PRHDT, CDR2 FYEKMQ (reference sequence). The ends were cut back, 5 bases at V and 0 bases at J, with 11 bases in the middle. The CDR3 length is 14 residues. The DNA of the CDR3 is TGTGCCAGCAGCCCACGACAGTACTCCTACGAGCAGTACTTC. The encoded protein is CASSPRQYSYEQYF.

The chain joins TRBV18 to TRBJ2-3; no reliable D call. The CDR3 loop spans 12 amino acids. Germline assignment: CDR1 KGHSH and CDR2 LQKENI. Trimming cost V 3 bases and J 4 bases, with 5 bases left between them. CDR3 coding DNA: TGTGCCAGCTCACCCGCCCCAGATACGCAGTATTTT. It codes for CASSPAPDTQYF.

This clone ranks as medium-sized. The chain couples TRBV25-1 to TRBJ2-2; D tentatively reads TRBD1 or TRBD2 (5 bases each). Between the trimmed V and J ends, which lost 7 bases and 8 bases, there was a span of 11 bases. CDR1 is MGHDK, CDR2 SYGVNS, per germline. The CDR3 runs to 12 residues. The CDR3: CASMRGSGELFF. Written as DNA, the CDR3 is TGTGCCAGCATGAGGGGATCTGGGGAGCTGTTTTTT.

The V and J genes are TRBV7-2 and TRBJ2-5; the match to TRBD2 covers 8 bases. The CDR3 is made up of 14 amino acids. Trimming at V came to 4 bases and at J to 5 bases, leaving 6 bases not matched to a gene. The germline gives CDR1 SGHTA, CDR2 FQGNSA. CDR3 bases: TGTGCCAGCAGCTCGCTAGCGGGCACGGAGACCCAGTACTTC. Protein product: CASSSLAGTETQYF.

The chain links TRBV30 to TRBJ1-2; TRBD1 agrees at 7 bases. The CDR3 is 14 residues long. With V trimmed by 4 bases and J by 0 bases, 5 bases remained unmatched. Germline CDR1 GTSNPN, CDR2 SVGIG (reference sequence). The CDR3 DNA sequence: TGTGCCTGGATGAGGGACAGACCTAACTATGGCTACACCTTC. Amino acid sequence: CAWMRDRPNYGYTF.

The chain employs TRBV18 and TRBJ2-7; tentatively, D is TRBD2 (5 bases). This CDR3 has 17 residues. V was cut by 2 bases and J by 0 bases, with 17 bases left in between. The germline gives CDR1 KGHSH, CDR2 LQKENI. In DNA, the CDR3 is TGTGCCAGCTCACCATCGTTAATGGGAGACATCTCCTACGAGCAGTACTTC. Amino acid sequence: CASSPSLMGDISYEQYF.

The count of this clone is one. The rearrangement joins TRBV4-1 to TRBJ1-5; D gene unclear. This CDR3 region has 16 residues. Trimming took 1 base from V and 6 from J, leaving 16 bases between them. CDR1 and CDR2 from the germline V gene are MGHRA and YSYEKL. Here the CDR3 reads CASSQGSTQAGQPQHF. DNA of the CDR3: TGCGCCAGCAGCCAAGGATCGACGCAGGCGGGTCAGCCCCAGCATTTT.

Only a few counts were recorded for this clone. The V gene is TRBV18, the J gene TRBJ1-5; D remains ambiguous. This CDR3 is 15 amino acids long. Between the trimmed V and J ends, which lost 3 bases and 1 base, there was a span of 10 bases. CDR1 is KGHSH and CDR2 is LQKENI in the germline V gene. CDR3 nucleotide sequence: TGTGCCAGCTCACCCGAATTAGGAAGCAATCAGCCCCAGCATTTT. This codes for CASSPELGSNQPQHF.

J is TRBJ2-1 and V is TRBV5-4, with 11 bases lining up with TRBD1. Losses at the gene ends were 6 bases for V and 9 bases for J; bases not matched to a gene: 8. Germline lookup yields CDR1 SGHNT and CDR2 YYREEE (reference sequence). The CDR3 runs 14 residues. CDR3 coding DNA: TGTGCCAGCATCATGGACAGGGGGCTGGGTGAGCAGTTCTTC. Translating gives CASIMDRGLGEQFF.

This clone was seen more than once but under ten times. J is TRBJ1-2 and V is TRBV9, with no clear D. In germline, CDR1 is SGDLS, CDR2 YYNGEE. The V and J ends lost 0 bases and 7 bases respectively, with 10 bases between them. This CDR3 has 13 amino acids. The CDR3 spells CASSVAGTSGYTF. The CDR3 region has the DNA TGTGCCAGCAGCGTAGCTGGAACCTCTGGCTACACCTTC.

This clone was counted a few times. V usage is TRBV3-1 (or the pseudogene TRBV3-2) and J usage is TRBJ1-2; 8 positions agree with TRBD1. V lost 3 bases, J lost 6 bases, and 9 bases stayed unmatched. CDR3 length: 15 residues. Germline V gives CDR1 LGHDT, CDR2 YNNKEL (reference sequence). The CDR3 region is CASSHSDRDLDGYTF. CDR3 in DNA: TGTGCCAGCAGCCACTCGGACAGGGACCTCGATGGCTACACCTTC.

This clone was detected a few times. The rearrangement links TRBV25-1 to TRBJ2-5; D is tentatively TRBD1 or TRBD2 (6 bases each). CDR1 MGHDK and CDR2 SYGVNS come from the germline V gene. Trimming pared 0 bases from V and 5 bases from J, leaving 13 bases between. The CDR3 is 15 residues long. DNA for the CDR3: TGTGCCAGCAGTGAATATCGGGGGCTGGGGGAGACCCAGTACTTC. Protein sequence: CASSEYRGLGETQYF.

There are a few counts of this clone. V gene TRBV28 combines with J gene TRBJ1-6; D remains unclear. CDR1 is MDHEN, CDR2 SYDVKM, per germline. Trimming shortened V by 3 bases and J by 7 bases, and 10 bases separated the two germline ends. CDR3 length: 14 residues. The CDR3 bases are TGTGCCAGCAGTTTTCGGGTGGGGAATTCACCCCTCCACTTT. Its translation is CASSFRVGNSPLHF. Drawing the rest from reference TRBV28 and TRBJ1-6, the complete variable domain is DVKVTQSSRYLVKRTGEKVFLECVQDMDHENMFWYRQDPGLGLRLIYFSYDVKMKEKGDIPEGYSVSREKKERFSLILESASTNQTSMYLCASSFRVGNSPLHFGNGTRLTVT.

The rearrangement uses TRBV7-6 and TRBJ2-1; D is perhaps TRBD2 (6 bases). The germline V and J ends were trimmed by 4 bases and 5 bases, with 12 bases remaining between them. The germline gives CDR1 SGHVS, CDR2 FNYEAQ. The length of the CDR3 is 14 residues. The CDR3 nucleotides are TGTGCCAGCAGCTCCGCCCCTAGCGACAATGAGCAGTTCTTC. Translating it yields CASSSAPSDNEQFF.

This rearrangement joins TRBV7-9 to TRBJ2-7; TRBD1 agrees at 7 bases. V trimming: 1 base; J trimming: 7 bases; junction bases outside the gene matches: 7. The CDR3 sequence is 14 residues long. Per germline, CDR1 SEHNR and CDR2 FQNEAQ (reference sequence). CDR3 DNA: TGTGCCAGCAGCTTAGTTGAGGGGGCAGGGGAGCAGTACTTC. Protein: CASSLVEGAGEQYF. The complete variable domain, with remaining parts taken from reference TRBV7-9 and TRBJ2-7, reads DTGVSQNPRHKITKRGQNVTFRCDPISEHNRLYWYRQTLGQGPEFLTYFQNEAQLEKSRLLSDRFSAERPKGSFSTLEIQRTEQGDSAMYLCASSLVEGAGEQYFGPGTRLTVT.

The J gene is TRBJ2-3, the V gene TRBV7-9, with 8 bases aligning to TRBD2. Germline-derived CDR1 and CDR2 are SEHNR and FQNEAQ (reference sequence). The CDR3 totals 16 residues. J was trimmed by 1 base and V by 5 bases; bases with no gene match: 8. CDR3 amino acids: CASSLYSGGGTDTQYF. The CDR3, as DNA: TGTGCCAGCAGCCTCTACTCCGGGGGGGGCACAGATACGCAGTATTTT.

V and J are TRBV28 and TRBJ2-5, with D tentatively TRBD2 (6 bases). In germline, CDR1 is MDHEN, CDR2 SYDVKM. V lost 5 bases to trimming and J lost 5 bases, with 18 bases between them. The CDR3 loop spans 15 amino acids. The CDR3 is CASSGGTYGGETQYF. The CDR3 bases are TGTGCCAGCAGTGGGGGGACCTACGGAGGGGAGACCCAGTACTTC.

The rearrangement joins TRBV7-9 to TRBJ2-1; 8 bases agree with TRBD1. The CDR3 has 13 amino acids. Trimming at V came to 1 base and at J to 7 bases, leaving 0 bases not matched to a gene. Germline V gives CDR1 SEHNR, CDR2 FQNEAQ (reference sequence). In nucleotides, the CDR3 is TGTGCCAGCAGCTTAGGGACAGGGAATGAGCAGTTCTTC. Translating it yields CASSLGTGNEQFF.